This T cell receptor (beta chain) was sequenced for a study of shared clonotypes between healthy human individuals. Only one count was recorded for this clone. This sample includes further DNA sequences coding for the same CDR3. With V trimmed by 7 bases and J by 5 bases, 7 bases remained unmatched. Germline CDR1 reads MNHEY; CDR2 reads SMNVEV (reference sequence). This CDR3 has 14 amino acids. Each cell subset's genomic DNA was divided evenly among several immunoSEQ plates. Assay: immunoSEQ multiplex PCR; the TCRdb copy retains only in-frame clones and omits some. The sample yields 1.5 million to 2.5 million clones, approximately 94% seen once. Naive CD8 cells lacked CD45RO and underwent positive selection for CCR7, leaving out terminally differentiated effector memory CD45RA+ cells.

The chain joins TRBV27 to TRBJ2-3, with 9 bases aligning to TRBD2. What was sequenced was naive CD8+ T cells sorted from blood. The receptor was derived from a man between 18 and 29 years old in good health. This chain's CDR3 is CASTLAGALDTQYF. The CDR3 nucleotides read TGTGCCAGCACCTTAGCGGGGGCCCTAGATACGCAGTATTTT.